These T cell receptor beta chains were read from a single sample in a study of OX40 agonist ivuxolimab in advanced cancers. Repertoires were generated with immunoSEQ multiplex PCR, while TCRdb's copy carries only in-frame clones and drops some. The sample carries 100,000 or so clones, roughly 90% recorded once. This material consisted of CD4+ or CD8+ T cells sorted from blood, taken in a trial of the OX40 agonist ivuxolimab. The origin of the receptors is an adult with an advanced solid tumor such as melanoma, head and neck, liver or kidney cancer. The CDR3 runs from the conserved cysteine through the conserved F or W. The D gene is left open where the match is weak. The size entry is marked missing in some rows and otherwise reads once, few, many or a size class.

V,size,D,J,DNA,CDR3
TRBV6-5,NA,TRBD1,TRBJ1-2,TGTGCCAGCAGTTACCGACAGGGGTGGAACTATGGCTACACCTTC,CASSYRQGWNYGYTF
TRBV5-6,once,NA,TRBJ1-2,TGTGCCAGCAGCTTGGTTCAGGGCGGAGGCTACACCTTC,CASSLVQGGGYTF
TRBV29-1,NA,TRBD1,TRBJ2-7,TGCAGCGTTGAAACACCGGGACAGCCCTACGAGCAGTACTTC,CSVETPGQPYEQYF
TRBV27,once,NA,TRBJ1-2,TGTGCCAGCAGTGAGCAGGGTGACTATGGCTACACCTTC,CASSEQGDYGYTF
TRBV19,NA,NA,TRBJ2-7,TGTGCCAGTAGTCGGGGCTACGAGCAGTACTTC,CASSRGYEQYF
TRBV6-1,NA,NA,TRBJ1-1,TGTGCCAGCAGTGAAAAGGGGCAGGGTTGGACTGAAGCTTTCTTT,CASSEKGQGWTEAFF
TRBV29-1,NA,TRBD1,TRBJ2-7,TGCAGCGTTGTTGGGACAGGGGGCGCCGAGCAGTACTTC,CSVVGTGGAEQYF
TRBV13,once,TRBD1,TRBJ2-2,TGTGCCAGCAGCCCCTCCGGGACAGGTCGCACCGGGGAGCTGTTTTTT,CASSPSGTGRTGELFF
TRBV28,NA,NA,TRBJ2-2,TGTGCCAGCAGTTTGGGTGGTAGTTTCGGGGAGCTGTTTTTT,CASSLGGSFGELFF
TRBV19,once,NA,TRBJ1-2,TGTGCCAGTAGTGGACCGGTCGCGCGGGGCTACACCTTC,CASSGPVARGYTF
TRBV19,NA,NA,TRBJ2-3,TGTGCCAGTAGTATCCCGGGGCAGGGGATCCCAGATACGCAGTATTTT,CASSIPGQGIPDTQYF
TRBV6-5,NA,NA,TRBJ1-1,TGTGCCAGCAGTATGGGCCCAGGGAGCACTGAAGCTTTCTTT,CASSMGPGSTEAFF
TRBV6-5,NA,NA,TRBJ2-7,TGTGCCAGCAGTTACGGGAGTCCCTACGAGCAGTACTTC,CASSYGSPYEQYF
TRBV7-9,NA,NA,TRBJ2-7,TGTGCCACCACGAGGGGGAACCTATACGAGCAGTACTTC,CATTRGNLYEQYF
TRBV5-1,NA,TRBD2,TRBJ2-1,TGCGCCAGCAGCTTGGCCGAAGCGGGGGGCCGGGATGAGCAGTTCTTC,CASSLAEAGGRDEQFF
TRBV9,NA,NA,TRBJ1-3,TGTGCCAGCAGCGTAGGGGGCGGCTCTGGAAACACCATATATTTT,CASSVGGGSGNTIYF
TRBV10-1,NA,TRBD1,TRBJ2-7,TGCGCCAGCAGCACGACAGGGTTGGACGAGCAGTACTTC,CASSTTGLDEQYF
TRBV27,NA,NA,TRBJ1-1,TGTGCCAGCAGGGTTCAGGGCATGAACACTGAAGCTTTCTTT,CASRVQGMNTEAFF
TRBV30,NA,NA,TRBJ1-3,TGTGCCTGGAGTTTACAGGGTATCTCTGGAAACACCATATATTTT,CAWSLQGISGNTIYF
TRBV6-6,NA,NA,TRBJ1-3,TGTGCCAGCTTGAGACACACCGGGGACACCATATATTTT,CASLRHTGDTIYF
TRBV27,NA,NA,TRBJ2-1,TGTGCCAGCAGTTTATGGGGGACCTACAATGAGCAGTTCTTC,CASSLWGTYNEQFF
TRBV29-1,NA,TRBD1,TRBJ1-2,TGCAGCGTTGATAGGACAGGGCTTGGCTACACCTTC,CSVDRTGLGYTF
TRBV2,NA,TRBD1,TRBJ1-2,TGTGCCAGCCCCGGGACAGGGGGCGTTGGCTACACCTTC,CASPGTGGVGYTF
TRBV7-9,NA,NA,TRBJ2-7,TGTGCCAGCAGCTTAGCGGGGGGACGTGGTCGGTCCCACGAGCAGTACTTC,CASSLAGGRGRSHEQYF
TRBV2,NA,TRBD2,TRBJ2-1,TGTGCCAGCACCAGCGGGAGGGCCGGGCAGTTCTTC,CASTSGRAGQFF
TRBV6-1,NA,TRBD2,TRBJ2-2,TGTGCCAGCAGTGAGGGGGGGTGGGAGCTGTTTTTT,CASSEGGWELFF
TRBV5-5,NA,NA,TRBJ1-1,TGTGCCAGCACCTTAGAGGACCCGAACACTGAAGCTTTCTTT,CASTLEDPNTEAFF
TRBV14,NA,TRBD1,TRBJ2-2,TGTGCCAGCAGCCCACAGGGGTCCGGGGAGCTGTTTTTT,CASSPQGSGELFF
TRBV7-2,NA,TRBD1,TRBJ1-3,TGTGCCAGCAGCTTGAGGTCCGGGACAGGGGCTGGAAACACCATATATTTT,CASSLRSGTGAGNTIYF
TRBV10-1,NA,TRBD2,TRBJ2-7,TGCGCCAGCAGTGAGGGGGGGGTCCACGAGCAGTACTTC,CASSEGGVHEQYF
TRBV7-8,NA,NA,TRBJ1-1,TGTGCCAGCAGCTTAAATTCGCTGGGGGAAGGCACTGAAGCTTTCTTT,CASSLNSLGEGTEAFF
TRBV13,NA,TRBD1,TRBJ1-2,TGTGCCAGCAGCTCCGGGACAGTTCTACGGCTACCCTTC,CASSSGTVLRLPF
TRBV5-4,NA,NA,TRBJ2-4,TGTGCCAGCAGCATCTTGACAGACCGCGCCAAAAACATTCAGTACTTC,CASSILTDRAKNIQYF
TRBV2,once,TRBD2,TRBJ2-4,TGTGCCAGCAGTGAGGGGGGGACCCTAGCCAAAAACATTCAGTACTTC,CASSEGGTLAKNIQYF
TRBV9,NA,TRBD1,TRBJ2-1,TGTGCCAGCAGCCCCCGGACAGGGGGCGGCTACAATGAGCAGTTCTTC,CASSPRTGGGYNEQFF
TRBV28,NA,TRBD2,TRBJ2-3,TGTGCCAGCACCCTTATGGCGGGGGGGCGCACAGATACGCAGTATTTT,CASTLMAGGRTDTQYF
TRBV6-1,NA,TRBD2,TRBJ2-7,TGTGCCAGCAGCTGGACCCGGGACTACAACTACGAGCAGTACTTC,CASSWTRDYNYEQYF
TRBV13,NA,NA,TRBJ2-1,TGTGCCACCCATGGTGCAGGGGGGAACTACAATGAGCAGTTCTTC,CATHGAGGNYNEQFF
TRBV19,NA,TRBD1,TRBJ2-7,TGTGCCAGTAGTAAATGGACAGGGCGCGGGTCCTACGAGCAGTACTTC,CASSKWTGRGSYEQYF
TRBV13,NA,TRBD1,TRBJ1-4,TGTGCCAGCAGCGAACAGGGGGATGAAAAACTGTTTTTT,CASSEQGDEKLFF
TRBV28,NA,TRBD1,TRBJ1-2,TGTGCCAGCAGTCCGCTATCGACAGGGGGCGTTGGCTACACCTTC,CASSPLSTGGVGYTF
TRBV19,NA,TRBD1,TRBJ1-2,TGTGCCAGTAGTACAGGGGGCGCTGAAGGCTACACCTTC,CASSTGGAEGYTF
TRBV19,NA,NA,TRBJ1-2,TGTGCCAGTAGTATCAGTGCGGCGGAATACTATGGCTACACCTTC,CASSISAAEYYGYTF
TRBV29-1,NA,TRBD1,TRBJ1-3,TGCAGCGTTGAGGACAGGGGTGGAAACACCATATATTTT,CSVEDRGGNTIYF
TRBV6-4,NA,TRBD2,TRBJ2-1,TGTGCCAGCAGTGAATCAAGTAGGATAGCGGGAGAGTTCCATGAGCAGTTCTTC,CASSESSRIAGEFHEQFF
TRBV7-9,once,NA,TRBJ1-2,TGTGCCAGCAGCTCAACGGACCTTCCTGGTACTGGAGGCTACACCTTC,CASSSTDLPGTGGYTF